This T cell receptor beta chain comes out of a study of blood T cell repertoires in COVID-19. Study information: Material from acute and convalescent COVID-19 was sourced from the United States, Italy and Spain. The cDNA or gDNA used as material had been derived from T cells, B-cell-depleted T cells, or PBMCs.

The table lists this clone with a count of one. Participant reports of clinical history set cohort assignment. Trimming cost V 0 bases and J 10 bases; bases outside gene matches: 3. The length of the CDR3 is 13 residues. Germline CDR1 reads MNHEY; CDR2 reads SVGAGI. In the study's own analysis: Quantification of nucleated cells was approximated via reference gene primer amplification. Sequencing used immunoSEQ multiplex PCR; TCRdb keeps in-frame clones, though not all of them. V, J and clone size reflect that table, while D and trimming were determined from the DNA. The sample shows some 420,000 clones, 85% to 90% of them seen only once.

The source of this sequence is a young man who had recovered from COVID-19. The J gene is TRBJ1-1, the V gene TRBV6-5; 9 bases line up with TRBD1. Sequencing was done on a sample of PBMCs or T cells enriched from blood (not recorded which). CDR3 residues: CASSYSGTGLAFF. DNA for the CDR3: TGTGCCAGCAGTTACTCAGGGACAGGGCTAGCTTTCTTT.